This paragraph covers one T cell receptor (beta chain) sequence. Its antigen is still unknown. The CDR3 sequence is 14 residues long. Deletions cut 8 bases from V and 4 bases from J, with 18 bases between. These data come from a study of vaccination and CD4 T cells after COVID-19. The Oncomine TCR Beta short-read assay sequenced DNA from cultured CD4+ T cells. One entry per CDR3 protein, called by TCRdb with MiXCR from the PCR reads. The data show some 18,000 distinct CDR3 sequences, with approximately 53% seen just once and 10% held by the top ten. Treatment denoted: approximately 11-day PBMC culture with coronavirus spike peptide pools or control peptides (ViraFEST assay).

The rearrangement uses TRBV5-3 and TRBJ1-2, with D possibly TRBD1 on 6 matching bases. TRBV5-3 is flagged as an ORF with uncertain function. The sample comprised CD4+ T cells from blood, cultured in vitro. This TCR was sampled from a human donor who had recovered from COVID-19. CDR3 bases: TGTGCCAGCAGACCCGGCAGGGGCGCCTATGGCTACACCTTC. Residues: CASRPGRGAYGYTF.